This section outlines one T cell receptor beta chain sequence together with its context. No cognate antigen has been identified for it. One base away there is no much larger clone; base qualities are not given. From V the trimming removes 1 base and from J it removes 8 bases, while the gene matches leave 7 bases of the junction unaccounted for. According to the germline V gene, CDR1 reads LGHNT and CDR2 reads FRNRAP. The CDR3 runs 15 residues from the cysteine to the phenylalanine. Just CDR3 DNA is preserved here, 45 bases in frame from base 1. The data are from a study of blood T cells in healthy people across ages (dated by TCRdb to about 2015). A note on the overall study: In model experiments, template switching captured roughly one uniquely barcoded TCR beta cDNA molecule for every two T cells. Using deep sequencing normalized with unique cDNA molecular identifiers, the study measured how TCR beta repertoire diversity changes with age. The donors were divided into four age groups: young (average about 16 years), middle-aged (about 39), aged (approximately 64) and long-lived (approximately 74). Donors of different ages were randomly distributed across sequencing lanes to avoid experimental bias. Two additional independent replicas of 1 million unique cDNA reads from the same blood draw were analyzed for two donors (one aged 18 to 30 and one aged 80 or older).

Overall study results and their limits: Observed TCR beta diversity correlated strongly with the percentage of naive T cells measured by flow cytometry. As age increased, observed TCR beta diversity per million T cells dropped in a roughly linear way, and a significant reduction was already evident by age 40. The CMV infection status of donors was not known, potentially confounding age-related changes in expanded clonotypes. Compared with the aged group, the long-lived group had more naive CD4+ T cells, fewer expanded clones and increased TCR diversity, suggesting age selection. Estimates of total diversity based on one million sequenced T cells were regarded as lower bounds and as underestimates. Because profiling used bulk unsorted PBMCs, naive and antigen-experienced compartments could not be compared conclusively.

The donors were some 36 Caucasian individuals from Russia, aged 6 to 90 years, who were systemically healthy. Each donor gave around 9.9 milliliters of peripheral blood, collected into EDTA-treated Vacutainer tubes. Ficoll-Paque density-gradient centrifugation was used to isolate PBMCs, with at least 6 million obtained per sample. Trizol reagent was used to extract total RNA from the PBMCs, yielding at least 5 micrograms per sample. For every donor, flow cytometry on a PBMC aliquot measured the percentage of naive CD45RAhigh/CD27high T cells. Library generation was performed with 5' RACE. TCRdb records Illumina HiSeq 2500 as the sequencer. The second PCR ran for about 6 to 12 cycles and used a J-beta primer mix along with a sample-barcoded 5' primer. A template-switch 5' adaptor carrying 12 random nucleotides introduced a unique molecular identifier onto each TCR beta cDNA molecule. Each sample yielded at least 2.5 million CDR3-containing paired-end reads. First-strand cDNA synthesis was performed from all RNA using the Mint cDNA synthesis kit, with priming by a TRBC-specific oligonucleotide. Following uracil-DNA glycosylase treatment, all cDNA underwent a first 18-cycle PCR with the universal primers M1SS and BC2_uni_R. The source study handled its data this way. For normalization, 1 million high-quality reads were randomly selected from each sample, with every read carrying a distinct molecular identifier. Instead of being binned into consensus sequences, reads that shared molecular identifiers were thrown out. CDR3 identification, clonotype clustering and error correction used MiTCR with a Q25 quality threshold and the strictest error-elimination algorithm. Lower-bound total TCR beta diversity was estimated with a nonparametric unseen species model using Euler transformation. TCRdb cleaned the public reads at Q25 with fastp, built clones with MiXCR and kept in-frame beta chains. Rows matching on CDR3 protein sequence are summarized as one entry with the most common DNA and genes. The V and J calls and clone size come from TCRdb's table, not from the authors' own analysis. This sample is represented by hundreds of thousands of distinct CDR3 sequences; approximately 21% of them were singletons. The ten largest clones represent under 4% of the sample.

The sequencing input was blood. The TCR originated in a man in his 70s in good health. The rearranged segments are TRBV12-5 and TRBJ1-2; 10 junctional bases match TRBD1. The nucleotide sequence reads TGTGCTAGTGGTTTGGATCCGGGACAGGGGACCGGCTACACCTTC. It specifies CASGLDPGQGTGYTF. The variable domain in full, with residues beyond the CDR3 obtained from the reference TRBV12-5 and TRBJ1-2 genes, is DARVTQTPRHKVTEMGQEVTMRCQPILGHNTVFWYRQTMMQGLELLAYFRNRAPLDDSGMPKDRFSAEMPDATLATLKIQPSEPRDSAVYFCASGLDPGQGTGYTFGSGTRLTVV.